Listed here are 15 T cell receptor beta chains from one sample, sequenced in a study of vaccination effects on CD4 cells after COVID-19. Clones were sequenced by immunoSEQ multiplex PCR, and TCRdb holds only the in-frame ones, with some missing. Of over 25,000 clones listed, 80% to 85% are singletons. No antigens are known for them. ViraFEST expansion of antigen-specific CD4+ T cells with viral peptide pools preceded sequencing. The culture ran for 10 days, and then CD4+ T cells were isolated. Either the BNT162b2 or mRNA-1273 vaccine was given to participants in two doses. The sequencing here drew on CD4+ T cells from PBMCs cultured with SARS-CoV-2 spike peptides, taken after COVID-19 vaccination. The source of these receptors is a human donor who received a COVID-19 vaccine. Some clones in this sample may be carry-over from other donors' samples.

This chain uses TRBV7-9 with TRBJ2-1, with D perhaps TRBD1 (6 bases). The V gene's germline CDR1 is SEHNR and CDR2 FQNEAQ (reference sequence). The V gene lost 6 bases and the J gene lost 6 bases, with 15 bases spanning the gap. The CDR3 covers 14 residues. The chain's CDR3 is CASSQSGTSNEQFF. CDR3 bases: TGTGCCAGCAGTCAATCCGGGACAAGCAATGAGCAGTTCTTC.

This chain uses TRBV3-1 (or the pseudogene TRBV3-2) with TRBJ1-1, with D maybe TRBD1 (5 bases). Germline values: CDR1 LGHDT, CDR2 YNNKEL (reference sequence). The CDR3 runs to 14 residues. Trimming left V 2 bases short and J 1 base short, with 8 bases between. For the CDR3, the DNA is TGTGCCAGCAGCCAACTCGACAGGAACACTGAAGCTTTCTTT. Translated, it gives CASSQLDRNTEAFF.

The chain joins TRBV2 to TRBJ2-5; no definite D call. This CDR3 has 14 residues. Per germline, CDR1 SNHLY and CDR2 FYNNEI. Trimming removed 6 bases at V and 0 bases at J, with 11 bases between. The CDR3, as DNA: TGTGCCAGCAGCGACCGGACGGACCAAGAGACCCAGTACTTC. The encoded protein is CASSDRTDQETQYF. Supplemented by reference TRBV2 and TRBJ2-5, the full variable domain reads EPEVTQTPSHQVTQMGQEVILRCVPISNHLYFYWYRQILGQKVEFLVSFYNNEISEKSEIFDDQFSVERPDGSNFTLKIRSTKLEDSAMYFCASSDRTDQETQYFGPGTRLLVL.

The chain is built from TRBV19 and TRBJ1-3; no reliable D call. The CDR3 has 14 residues. Trimming took off 7 bases at V and 0 bases at J, with 10 bases between the two ends. The germline V gene has CDR1 LNHDA and CDR2 SQIVND (reference sequence). The CDR3 sequence: CASTPARSGNTIYF. Here the CDR3 DNA reads TGTGCCAGTACCCCAGCCCGCTCTGGAAACACCATATATTTT.

This clone showed up just a few times. V is TRBV3-1 (or the pseudogene TRBV3-2) and J is TRBJ2-3; no definite D call. This CDR3 has 13 amino acids. Looked up from germline, CDR1 is LGHDT and CDR2 is YNNKEL (reference sequence). V lost 2 bases to trimming and J lost 7 bases, with 10 bases between them. The CDR3 loop reads CASSQLMGNTQYF. The CDR3 DNA is TGTGCCAGCAGCCAACTAATGGGGAATACGCAGTATTTT.

The chain joins TRBV12-3 or TRBV12-4 to TRBJ1-1; 9 nucleotides agree with TRBD1. This CDR3 contains 13 residues. V lost 5 bases and J lost 4; bases outside the gene matches: 2. In DNA, the CDR3 is TGTGCCAGCAGTCGGGACAGGGCCACTGAAGCTTTCTTT. It yields the protein CASSRDRATEAFF.

This clone appeared a single time. The chain has TRBV12-3 or TRBV12-4 and TRBJ1-4; D uncertain. The CDR3 runs to 13 residues. Trimming pared 7 bases from V and 7 bases from J, leaving 13 bases between. For the CDR3, the DNA is TGTGCCAGCACTATGGTTTCTGGTGAAAAACTGTTTTTT. Protein sequence: CASTMVSGEKLFF.

The gene calls are TRBV6-5 and TRBJ1-6; D call uncertain. Germline assignment: CDR1 MNHEY and CDR2 SVGAGI. V lost 2 bases to trimming and J lost 7 bases, with 12 bases between them. This CDR3 region has 15 residues. The CDR3 loop reads CASSYELGVNSPLHF. Written as DNA, the CDR3 is TGTGCCAGCAGTTACGAACTGGGAGTAAATTCACCCCTCCACTTT.

The chain has TRBV7-2 and TRBJ2-5; TRBD2 agrees at 9 bases. Trimming took 5 bases from V and 5 from J; bases not matched to a gene: 12. Per germline, CDR1 SGHTA and CDR2 FQGNSA. CDR3 size: 16 residues. The chain's CDR3 is CASSPTSGAGGETQYF. The CDR3 bases are TGTGCCAGCAGCCCGACCTCAGGGGCGGGGGGGGAGACCCAGTACTTC.

The V and J genes are TRBV10-2 and TRBJ2-4, with D maybe TRBD1 (5 bases). The ends were cut back, 0 bases at V and 8 bases at J, with 11 bases in the middle. There are 14 residues in the CDR3. Germline CDR1 reads WSHSY; CDR2 reads SAAADI. The CDR3 DNA reads TGCGCCAGCAGTGAGTCAGGGGAAGGTGACATTCAGTACTTC. Translating it yields CASSESGEGDIQYF.

This rearrangement joins TRBV4-3 to TRBJ2-3; TRBD2 matches 12 bases. Germline V gives CDR1 LGHNA, CDR2 YSLEER. The CDR3 extends over 18 amino acids. Trimming at V came to 0 bases and at J to 0 bases, leaving 4 bases not matched to a gene. The CDR3 here is CASSQDRGTSGSTDTQYF. CDR3 coding DNA: TGCGCCAGCAGCCAAGATCGAGGGACTAGCGGGAGCACAGATACGCAGTATTTT.

In this sample, this clone turned up a few times. This rearrangement joins TRBV2 to TRBJ2-5; D remains ambiguous. The CDR3 loop spans 11 amino acids. Per germline, CDR1 SNHLY and CDR2 FYNNEI. The V gene lost 4 bases and the J gene lost 1 base, with 1 base spanning the gap. The CDR3 protein is CASSGQETQYF. DNA for the CDR3: TGTGCCAGCAGTGGCCAAGAGACCCAGTACTTC.

By share of the sample, this clone is medium-sized (0.01 to 0.1%). This chain links TRBV6-5 with TRBJ2-3; TRBD1 might be the D (6 bases). V lost 6 bases, J lost 1 base, and 11 bases lay in between. The CDR3 spans 14 residues. The V gene's germline CDR1 is MNHEY and CDR2 SVGAGI. CDR3 nucleotide sequence: TGTGCCAGCAGCCCGGGACATCGCACAGATACGCAGTATTTT. This codes for CASSPGHRTDTQYF.

This chain links TRBV6-4 with TRBJ1-4; D might be TRBD1 (5 bases). Germline-derived CDR1 and CDR2 are MRHNA and SNTAGT. The CDR3 has 17 amino acids. Between the trimmed V and J ends, which lost 7 bases and 7 bases, there was a span of 25 bases. The CDR3 is CASKRAGKGVDGEKLFF. Written as DNA, the CDR3 is TGTGCCAGCAAGAGGGCAGGGAAGGGTGTTGACGGTGAAAAACTGTTTTTT.

This clone was seen a single time. The V gene is TRBV7-8, the J gene TRBJ2-3; D is perhaps TRBD2 (6 bases). The CDR3 runs 15 residues. The germline V gene encodes CDR1 SGHVS and CDR2 FQNEAQ. Trimming took 1 base from V and 4 from J, leaving 12 bases between them. The CDR3: CASSLGLVEADTQYF. In nucleotides, the CDR3 is TGTGCCAGCAGCTTAGGACTAGTGGAAGCAGATACGCAGTATTTT.